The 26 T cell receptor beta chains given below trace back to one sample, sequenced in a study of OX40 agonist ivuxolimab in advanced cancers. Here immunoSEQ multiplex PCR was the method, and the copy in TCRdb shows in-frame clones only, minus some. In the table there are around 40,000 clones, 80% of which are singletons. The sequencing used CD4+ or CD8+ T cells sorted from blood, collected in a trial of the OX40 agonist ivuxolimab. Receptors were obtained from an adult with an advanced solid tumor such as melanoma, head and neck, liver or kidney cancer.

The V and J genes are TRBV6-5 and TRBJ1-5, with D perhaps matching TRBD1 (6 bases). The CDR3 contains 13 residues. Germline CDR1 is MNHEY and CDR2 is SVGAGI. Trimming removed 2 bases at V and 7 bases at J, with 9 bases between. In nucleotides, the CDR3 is TGTGCCAGCAGTTACCAGGGGATGCAGCCCCAGCATTTT. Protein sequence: CASSYQGMQPQHF.

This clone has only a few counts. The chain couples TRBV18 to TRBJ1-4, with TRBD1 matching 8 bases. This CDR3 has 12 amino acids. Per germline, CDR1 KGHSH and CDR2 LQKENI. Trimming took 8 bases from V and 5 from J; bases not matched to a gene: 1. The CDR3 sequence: CASNRGNEKLFF. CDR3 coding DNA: TGTGCCAGCAACAGGGGGAATGAAAAACTGTTTTTT.

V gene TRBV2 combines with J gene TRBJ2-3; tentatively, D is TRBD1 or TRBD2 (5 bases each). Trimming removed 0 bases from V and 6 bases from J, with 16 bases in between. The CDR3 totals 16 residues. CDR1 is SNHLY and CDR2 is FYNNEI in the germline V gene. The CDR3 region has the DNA TGTGCCAGCAGTGAAGCGGGCCACGGGGCGGGCGATACGCAGTATTTT. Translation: CASSEAGHGAGDTQYF.

This CDR3 is CASSYLGDSTEQYF. The DNA for the CDR3 is TGTGCCAGCAGTTACCTGGGAGACTCTACCGAGCAGTACTTC. The rearrangement uses TRBV6-6 and TRBJ2-7; D is possibly TRBD2 (5 bases). CDR1 and CDR2 (germline): MNHNY, SVGAGI (reference sequence). The CDR3 has 14 residues. Trimming took 2 bases from V and 6 from J, leaving 14 bases between them.

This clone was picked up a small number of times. The CDR3 region has the DNA TGTGCCAGTAGTATTCAGGCTCAAGAGACCCAGTACTTC. Translating it yields CASSIQAQETQYF. The V and J genes are TRBV19 and TRBJ2-5; D unresolved. Trimming cost V 3 bases and J 2 bases, with 7 bases left between them. Per the germline V gene, CDR1 is LNHDA and CDR2 is SQIVND (reference sequence). The CDR3 totals 13 residues.

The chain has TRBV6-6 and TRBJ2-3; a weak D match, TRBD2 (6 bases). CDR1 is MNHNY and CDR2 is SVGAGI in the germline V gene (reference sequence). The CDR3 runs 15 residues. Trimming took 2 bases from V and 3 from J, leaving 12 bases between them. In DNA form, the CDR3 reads TGTGCCAGCAGTTACATGGCGGAGGGGACAGATACGCAGTATTTT. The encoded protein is CASSYMAEGTDTQYF.

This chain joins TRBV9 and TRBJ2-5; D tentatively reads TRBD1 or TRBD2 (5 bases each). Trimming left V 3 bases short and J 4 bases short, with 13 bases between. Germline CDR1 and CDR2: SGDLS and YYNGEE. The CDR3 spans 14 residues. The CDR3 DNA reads TGTGCCAGCAGCGCAGGGCCAGGGAGAGAGACCCAGTACTTC. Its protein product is CASSAGPGRETQYF.

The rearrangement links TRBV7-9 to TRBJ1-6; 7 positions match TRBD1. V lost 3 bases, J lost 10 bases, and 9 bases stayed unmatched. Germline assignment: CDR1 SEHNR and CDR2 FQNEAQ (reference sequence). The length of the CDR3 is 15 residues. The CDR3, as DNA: TGTGCCAGCAGCTTCCCGACAGGGAGGGTATCACCCCTCCACTTT. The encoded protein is CASSFPTGRVSPLHF.

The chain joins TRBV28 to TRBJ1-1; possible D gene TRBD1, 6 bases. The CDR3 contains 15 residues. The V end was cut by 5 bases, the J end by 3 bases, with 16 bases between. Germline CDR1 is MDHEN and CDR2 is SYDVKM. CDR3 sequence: CASSANRAGYTEAFF. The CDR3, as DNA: TGTGCCAGCAGTGCAAACAGGGCTGGGTACACTGAAGCTTTCTTT. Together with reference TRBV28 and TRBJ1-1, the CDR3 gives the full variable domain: DVKVTQSSRYLVKRTGEKVFLECVQDMDHENMFWYRQDPGLGLRLIYFSYDVKMKEKGDIPEGYSVSREKKERFSLILESASTNQTSMYLCASSANRAGYTEAFFGQGTRLTVV.

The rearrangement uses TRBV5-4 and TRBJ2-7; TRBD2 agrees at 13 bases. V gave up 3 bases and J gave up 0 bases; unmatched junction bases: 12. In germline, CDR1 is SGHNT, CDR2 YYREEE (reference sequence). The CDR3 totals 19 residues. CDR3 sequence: CASSSDWTSGGISSYEQYF. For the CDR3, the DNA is TGTGCCAGCAGCTCCGACTGGACTAGCGGGGGCATAAGCTCCTACGAGCAGTACTTC.

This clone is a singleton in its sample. CDR3 protein: CASGGTGRSGPYF. The CDR3 nucleotides read TGTGCCAGCGGGGGGACAGGGCGATCTGGCCCGTACTTC. The gene calls are TRBV6-1 and TRBJ2-5; 9 nucleotides agree with TRBD1. There are 13 residues in the CDR3. The germline gives CDR1 MNHNS, CDR2 SASEGT. J lost 13 bases, V lost 8 bases, and 14 bases had no gene match.

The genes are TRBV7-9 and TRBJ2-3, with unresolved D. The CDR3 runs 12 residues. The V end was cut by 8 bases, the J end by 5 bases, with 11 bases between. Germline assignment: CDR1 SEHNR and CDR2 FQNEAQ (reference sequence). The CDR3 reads CASVFLGDTQYF. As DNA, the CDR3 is TGTGCCAGCGTCTTCCTGGGAGATACGCAGTATTTT.

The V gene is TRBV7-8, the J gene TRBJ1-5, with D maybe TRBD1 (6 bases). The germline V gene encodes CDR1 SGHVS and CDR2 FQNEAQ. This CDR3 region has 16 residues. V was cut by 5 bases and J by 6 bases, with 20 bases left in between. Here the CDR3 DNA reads TGTGCCAGCAGCCATTACCCAGAAGGGGGAGTTCAGCCCCAGCATTTT. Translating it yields CASSHYPEGGVQPQHF.

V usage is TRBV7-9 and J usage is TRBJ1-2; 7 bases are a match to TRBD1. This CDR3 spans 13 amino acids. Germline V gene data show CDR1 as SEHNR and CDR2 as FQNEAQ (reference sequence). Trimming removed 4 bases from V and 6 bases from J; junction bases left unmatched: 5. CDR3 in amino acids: CASSSTGSHGYTF. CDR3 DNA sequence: TGTGCCAGCAGCTCGACAGGGTCCCATGGCTACACCTTC.

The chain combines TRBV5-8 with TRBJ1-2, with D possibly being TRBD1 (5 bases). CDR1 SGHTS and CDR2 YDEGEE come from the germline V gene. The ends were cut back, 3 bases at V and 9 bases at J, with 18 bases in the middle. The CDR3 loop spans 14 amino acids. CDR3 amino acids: CASSWGKRGSSYTF. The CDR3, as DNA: TGTGCCAGCAGCTGGGGAAAAAGGGGCTCGAGCTACACCTTC. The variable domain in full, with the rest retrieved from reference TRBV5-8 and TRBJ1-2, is EAGVTQSPTHLIKTRGQQATLRCSPISGHTSVYWYQQALGLGLQFLLWYDEGEERNRGNFPPRFSGRQFPNYSSELNVNALELEDSALYLCASSWGKRGSSYTFGSGTRLTVV.

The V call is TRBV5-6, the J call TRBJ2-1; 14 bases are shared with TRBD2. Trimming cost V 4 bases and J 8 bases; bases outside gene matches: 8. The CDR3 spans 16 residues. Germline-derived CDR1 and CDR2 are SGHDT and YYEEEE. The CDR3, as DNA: TGTGCCAGCAGCCTCGGACTAGCGGGGGGAAACGATGAGCAGTTCTTC. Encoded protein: CASSLGLAGGNDEQFF.

DNA of the CDR3: TGTGCCAGCAGCGTAGAACAGGTAATTTCCTACAATGAGCAGTTCTTC. This gives the protein CASSVEQVISYNEQFF. V and J are TRBV9 and TRBJ2-1, with TRBD1 as a possible D gene (5 bases). The CDR3 is made up of 16 amino acids. Germline CDR1 reads SGDLS; CDR2 reads YYNGEE. V dropped 0 bases and J dropped 1 base, with 11 bases sitting between them.

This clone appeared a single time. This CDR3 is CASSSSEIGYQPQHF. The CDR3 DNA reads TGTGCCAGCAGTTCGTCAGAGATAGGGTATCAGCCCCAGCATTTT. The chain carries TRBV6-5 and TRBJ1-5, with D hard to call. CDR3 length: 15 amino acids. V lost 4 bases, J lost 5 bases, and 15 bases lay in between. Germline V gene lookup returns CDR1 MNHEY and CDR2 SVGAGI.

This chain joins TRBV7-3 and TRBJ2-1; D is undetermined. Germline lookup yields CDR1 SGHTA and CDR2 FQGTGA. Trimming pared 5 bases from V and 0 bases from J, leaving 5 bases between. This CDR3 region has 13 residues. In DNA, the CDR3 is TGTGCCAGCAGCCCTAGCTCCTACAATGAGCAGTTCTTC. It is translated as CASSPSSYNEQFF.

The CDR3 bases are TGTGCCAGCAGCCCGCAGGGGCGGGGAGAGCAGTTCTTC. Residues: CASSPQGRGEQFF. J is TRBJ2-1 and V is TRBV11-2, with D possibly called TRBD1 or TRBD2 (6 bases each). Germline CDR1 and CDR2: SGHAT and FQNNGV. V gave up 5 bases and J gave up 10 bases, with 15 bases separating them. CDR3 length: 13 amino acids.

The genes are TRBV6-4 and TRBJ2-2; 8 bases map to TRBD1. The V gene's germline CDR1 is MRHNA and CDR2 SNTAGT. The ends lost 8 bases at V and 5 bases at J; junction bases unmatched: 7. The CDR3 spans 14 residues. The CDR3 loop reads CASRKTGATGELFF. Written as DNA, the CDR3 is TGTGCCAGCCGCAAGACAGGGGCTACCGGGGAGCTGTTTTTT.

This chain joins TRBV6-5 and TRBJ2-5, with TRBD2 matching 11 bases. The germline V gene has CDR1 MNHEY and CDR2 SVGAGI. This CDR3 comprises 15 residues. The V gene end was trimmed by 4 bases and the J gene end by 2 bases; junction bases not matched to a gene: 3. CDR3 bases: TGTGCCAGCAGTTCGGGACTAGCGGTTCAAGAGACCCAGTACTTC. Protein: CASSSGLAVQETQYF.

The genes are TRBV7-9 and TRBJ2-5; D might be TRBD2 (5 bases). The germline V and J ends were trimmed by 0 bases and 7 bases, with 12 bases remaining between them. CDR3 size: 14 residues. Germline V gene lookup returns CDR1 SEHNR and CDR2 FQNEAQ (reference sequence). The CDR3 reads CASSLARPGGTQYF. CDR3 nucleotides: TGTGCCAGCAGCTTAGCGCGGCCCGGAGGGACCCAGTACTTC.

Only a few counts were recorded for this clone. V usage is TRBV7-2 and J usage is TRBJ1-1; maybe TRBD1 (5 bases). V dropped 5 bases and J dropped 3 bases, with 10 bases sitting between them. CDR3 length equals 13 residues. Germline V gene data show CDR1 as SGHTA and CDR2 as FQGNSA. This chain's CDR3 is CASSTQEDTEAFF. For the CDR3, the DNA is TGTGCCAGCAGCACACAGGAGGACACTGAAGCTTTCTTT.

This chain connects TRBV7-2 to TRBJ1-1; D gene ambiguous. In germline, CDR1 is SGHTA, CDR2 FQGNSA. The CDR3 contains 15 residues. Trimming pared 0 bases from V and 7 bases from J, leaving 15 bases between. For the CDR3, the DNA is TGTGCCAGCAGCTTAGCCGGGAGACCCGGCAGTGAAGCTTTCTTT. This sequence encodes CASSLAGRPGSEAFF.

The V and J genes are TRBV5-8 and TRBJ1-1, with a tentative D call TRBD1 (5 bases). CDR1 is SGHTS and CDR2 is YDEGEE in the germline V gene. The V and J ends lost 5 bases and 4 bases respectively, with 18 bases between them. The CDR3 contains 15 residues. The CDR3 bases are TGTGCCAGCAGTTTAGAATTCGGGGGAGGCACTGAAGCTTTCTTT. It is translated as CASSLEFGGGTEAFF.